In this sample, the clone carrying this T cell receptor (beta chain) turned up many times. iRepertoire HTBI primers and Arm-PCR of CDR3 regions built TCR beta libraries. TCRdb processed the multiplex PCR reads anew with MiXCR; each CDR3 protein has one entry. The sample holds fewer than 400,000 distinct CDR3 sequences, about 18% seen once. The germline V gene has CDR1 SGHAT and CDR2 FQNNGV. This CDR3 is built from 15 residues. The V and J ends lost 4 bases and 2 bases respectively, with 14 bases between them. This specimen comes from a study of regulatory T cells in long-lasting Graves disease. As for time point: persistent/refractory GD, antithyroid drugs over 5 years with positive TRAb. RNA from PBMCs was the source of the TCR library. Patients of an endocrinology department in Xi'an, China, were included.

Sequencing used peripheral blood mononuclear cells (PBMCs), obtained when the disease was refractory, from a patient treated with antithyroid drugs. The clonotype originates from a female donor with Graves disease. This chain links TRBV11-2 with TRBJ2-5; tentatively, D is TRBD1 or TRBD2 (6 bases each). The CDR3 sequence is CASSSEGGLQETQYF. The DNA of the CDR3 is TGTGCCAGCAGCTCGGAGGGGGGCCTACAAGAGACCCAGTACTTC.